These 11 T cell receptor beta chains were sequenced from one sample in a study of shared clonotypes between healthy human individuals. Data came from immunoSEQ multiplex PCR; TCRdb stores just in-frame clones and leaves some out. The data contain 2.3 million or so clones, approximately 93% of them singletons. Source material: naive CD4+ T cells from PBMCs. Indicated subset: CD45RA+ positively selected. Receptors were obtained from a man between 18 and 35 years old in good health. Some clones in this sample may be carry-over from other donors' samples.

The chain couples TRBV2 to TRBJ1-6; D gene ambiguous. This CDR3 has 13 amino acids. Per germline, CDR1 SNHLY and CDR2 FYNNEI. The V end was cut by 1 base, the J end by 7 bases, with 5 bases between. The CDR3 here is CASSEELNSPLHF. The DNA of the CDR3 is TGTGCCAGCAGTGAAGAGCTAAATTCACCCCTCCACTTT. Complete variable domain (other parts from reference TRBV2 and TRBJ1-6): EPEVTQTPSHQVTQMGQEVILRCVPISNHLYFYWYRQILGQKVEFLVSFYNNEISEKSEIFDDQFSVERPDGSNFTLKIRSTKLEDSAMYFCASSEELNSPLHFGNGTRLTVT.

The chain has TRBV9 and TRBJ2-2; the D gene could be TRBD1 or TRBD2 (6 bases each). Trimming left V 1 base short and J 6 bases short, with 19 bases between. This CDR3 region has 17 residues. Germline loops: CDR1 SGDLS, CDR2 YYNGEE. CDR3 coding DNA: TGTGCCAGCAGCGTACTTCCGGTAGGGGGGTTGGCCGGGGAGCTGTTTTTT. It specifies CASSVLPVGGLAGELFF. Based on the CDR3 plus reference TRBV9 and TRBJ2-2, the full variable domain is DSGVTQTPKHLITATGQRVTLRCSPRSGDLSVYWYQQSLDQGLQFLIQYYNGEERAKGNILERFSAQQFPDLHSELNLSSLELGDSALYFCASSVLPVGGLAGELFFGEGSRLTVL.

To note about this clone: In the same sample, other DNA sequences code for this CDR3. The chain carries TRBV7-2 and TRBJ2-3, with 7 positions matching TRBD2. Trimming removed 1 base from V and 0 bases from J; junction bases left unmatched: 7. Germline V gene lookup returns CDR1 SGHTA and CDR2 FQGNSA. This CDR3 comprises 17 residues. CDR3 region: CASSLEWASGSTDTQYF. The CDR3 DNA sequence: TGTGCCAGCAGCTTAGAATGGGCTAGCGGTAGCACAGATACGCAGTATTTT.

This chain links TRBV19 with TRBJ1-2, with D possibly TRBD1 on 6 matching bases. V lost 4 bases and J lost 8, with 17 bases in between. The CDR3 sequence is 14 residues long. Germline assignment: CDR1 LNHDA and CDR2 SQIVND (reference sequence). The CDR3 here is CASSTPTGREGYTF. As DNA, the CDR3 is TGTGCCAGTAGTACTCCCACAGGGAGGGAAGGCTACACCTTC. The entire variable domain, with the rest obtained from reference TRBV19 and TRBJ1-2, is as follows: DGGITQSPKYLFRKEGQNVTLSCEQNLNHDAMYWYRQDPGQGLRLIYYSQIVNDFQKGDIAEGYSVSREKKESFPLTVTSAQKNPTAFYLCASSTPTGREGYTFGSGTRLTVV.

In the case of this clone: Different DNA sequences within this sample yield the same CDR3. This chain uses TRBV18 with TRBJ1-3; D not resolved. The CDR3 is 13 amino acids. Trimming took off 2 bases at V and 0 bases at J, with 2 bases between the two ends. Germline V gene data show CDR1 as KGHSH and CDR2 as LQKENI. CDR3 in amino acids: CASSPVSGNTIYF. As DNA, the CDR3 is TGTGCCAGCTCACCAGTCTCTGGAAACACCATATATTTT.

The chain links TRBV7-2 to TRBJ2-4; 10 bases map to TRBD2. This CDR3 has 16 residues. V gave up 1 base and J gave up 3 bases; unmatched junction bases: 3. From germline, CDR1 is SGHTA and CDR2 FQGNSA. CDR3 in amino acids: CASSLGAGGGKNIQYF. The CDR3, as DNA: TGTGCCAGCAGCTTAGGAGCGGGAGGGGGCAAAAACATTCAGTACTTC. Full variable domain (rest looked up from reference TRBV7-2 and TRBJ2-4): GAGVSQSPSNKVTEKGKDVELRCDPISGHTALYWYRQSLGQGLEFLIYFQGNSAPDKSGLPSDRFSAERTGGSVSTLTIQRTQQEDSAVYLCASSLGAGGGKNIQYFGAGTRLSVL.

The chain couples TRBV5-6 to TRBJ2-7; 7 bases are a match to TRBD1. Germline V lookup: CDR1 SGHDT, CDR2 YYEEEE. V was pared by 4 bases and J by 10 bases, with 14 bases of the junction left unmatched. The CDR3 consists of 14 residues. CDR3 protein: CASSETVGTENQYF. The CDR3, as DNA: TGTGCCAGCAGCGAAACTGTCGGGACAGAAAACCAGTACTTC.

CDR3 sequence (DNA): TGCAGCGTTGAAAAGGGGATAGGGACAGATACGCAGTATTTT. Translating gives CSVEKGIGTDTQYF. The chain combines TRBV29-1 with TRBJ2-3; TRBD1 might be the D (5 bases). The CDR3 contains 14 residues. Per the germline V gene, CDR1 is SQVTM and CDR2 is ANQGSEA. V lost 2 bases and J lost 3, with 12 bases in between.

V and J are TRBV19 and TRBJ1-4, with D perhaps matching TRBD1 (5 bases). Germline values: CDR1 LNHDA, CDR2 SQIVND (reference sequence). V lost 8 bases to trimming and J lost 0 bases, with 13 bases between them. This CDR3 is built from 15 residues. The CDR3 sequence is CASLAGGATNEKLFF. The CDR3 nucleotides read TGTGCCAGTCTTGCCGGGGGAGCAACTAATGAAAAACTGTTTTTT.

This clone appeared a single time. The rearrangement links TRBV30 to TRBJ2-1; 7 bases fit TRBD2. After removal of 3 bases from V and 6 bases from J, the junction contained 11 bases not matched to a gene. Germline loops: CDR1 GTSNPN, CDR2 SVGIG (reference sequence). CDR3 length equals 15 residues. In DNA form, the CDR3 reads TGTGCCTGGAGACCCGGGACTACGATTTCCAATGAGCAGTTCTTC. This encodes CAWRPGTTISNEQFF.

This chain joins TRBV6-1 and TRBJ2-7; TRBD1 is a possible D gene (6 bases). V was cut by 4 bases and J by 4 bases, with 8 bases left in between. Looked up from germline, CDR1 is MNHNS and CDR2 is SASEGT. The CDR3 is 12 residues long. The DNA for the CDR3 is TGTGCCAGCAGTGCCACAGGGTACGAGCAGTACTTC. Translated: CASSATGYEQYF.